This T cell receptor (beta chain) was captured by sequencing in a study of CD8 T cells in ankylosing spondylitis. Researchers built TCR beta libraries using quantitative 5'-RACE with molecular barcodes. TCRdb re-derived calls from the 5' RACE reads in MiXCR, one entry per CDR3 protein. The sample comprises 30,000 to 45,000 distinct CDR3 sequences, over 10% of which are singletons, and around 33% rests with the top ten. Trimming stripped 10 bases from V and 3 bases from J, with 9 bases between. CDR1 and CDR2 (germline): MNHEY, SVGAGI. The CDR3 covers 11 residues. Study-wide findings and caveats: In peripheral blood, disease-linked CD8+ clones occurred at relatively low frequencies. Reactive arthritis synovial fluid and blood previously showed some of these motif variants. Reportedly, disease-linked clones are significantly enriched in ankylosing spondylitis patients' matched synovial fluid.

This clonotype was picked up a small number of times. Its antigen is unknown. This chain links TRBV6-5 with TRBJ1-2, with D unresolved. Sequences were obtained from synovial fluid, either unsorted or a sorted T cell fraction (not recorded which). The source is a male donor with ankylosing spondylitis. CDR3 coding DNA: TGTGCCACCGGGCCCTACTATGGCTACACCTTC. Its translation is CATGPYYGYTF.